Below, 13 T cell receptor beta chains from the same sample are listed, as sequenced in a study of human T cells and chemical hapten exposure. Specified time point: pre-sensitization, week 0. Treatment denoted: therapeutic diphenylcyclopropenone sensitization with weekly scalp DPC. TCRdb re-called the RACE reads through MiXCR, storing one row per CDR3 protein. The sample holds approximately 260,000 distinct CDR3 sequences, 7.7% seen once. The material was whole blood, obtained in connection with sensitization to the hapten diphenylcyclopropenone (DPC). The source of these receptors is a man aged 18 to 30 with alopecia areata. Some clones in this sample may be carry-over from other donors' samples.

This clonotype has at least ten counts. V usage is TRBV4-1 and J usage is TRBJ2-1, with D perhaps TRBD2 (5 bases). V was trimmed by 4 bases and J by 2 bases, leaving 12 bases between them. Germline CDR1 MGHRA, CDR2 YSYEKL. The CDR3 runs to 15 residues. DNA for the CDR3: TGCGCCAGCAGCCGAGAACTAGTGGCCTACAATGAGCAGTTCTTC. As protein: CASSRELVAYNEQFF.

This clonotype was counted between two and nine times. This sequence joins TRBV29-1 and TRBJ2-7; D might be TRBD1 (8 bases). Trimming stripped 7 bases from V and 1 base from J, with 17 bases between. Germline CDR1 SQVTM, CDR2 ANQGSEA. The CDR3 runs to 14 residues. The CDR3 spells CSAQAGQDSYEQYF. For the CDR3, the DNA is TGCAGCGCGCAAGCGGGACAGGATTCCTACGAGCAGTACTTC.

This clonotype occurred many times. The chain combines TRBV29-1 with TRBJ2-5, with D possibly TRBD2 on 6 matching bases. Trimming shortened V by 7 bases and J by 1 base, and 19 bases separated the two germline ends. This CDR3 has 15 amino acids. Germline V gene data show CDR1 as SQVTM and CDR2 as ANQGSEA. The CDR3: CSGYREPTLQETQYF. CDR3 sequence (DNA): TGCAGCGGATACCGGGAGCCGACCCTCCAAGAGACCCAGTACTTC.

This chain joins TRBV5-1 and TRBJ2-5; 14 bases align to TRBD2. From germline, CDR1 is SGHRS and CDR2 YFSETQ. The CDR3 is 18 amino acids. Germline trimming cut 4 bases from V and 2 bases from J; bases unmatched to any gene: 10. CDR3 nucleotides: TGCGCCAGCAGCCGCAGGACTAGCGGGGGGATCGAGCAAGAGACCCAGTACTTC. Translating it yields CASSRRTSGGIEQETQYF.

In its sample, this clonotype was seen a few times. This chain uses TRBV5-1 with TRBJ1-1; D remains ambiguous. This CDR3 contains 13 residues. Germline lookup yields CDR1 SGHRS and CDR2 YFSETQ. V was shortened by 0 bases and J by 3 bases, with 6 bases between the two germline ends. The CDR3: CASSLALDTEAFF. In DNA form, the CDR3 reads TGCGCCAGCAGCTTGGCACTGGACACTGAAGCTTTCTTT.

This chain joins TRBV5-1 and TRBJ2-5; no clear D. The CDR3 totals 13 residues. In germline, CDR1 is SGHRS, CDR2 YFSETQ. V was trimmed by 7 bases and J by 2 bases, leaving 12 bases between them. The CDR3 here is CASGLRTQETQYF. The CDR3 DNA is TGCGCCAGCGGTTTGCGGACGCAAGAGACCCAGTACTTC. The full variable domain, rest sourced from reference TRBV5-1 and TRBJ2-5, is KAGVTQTPRYLIKTRGQQVTLSCSPISGHRSVSWYQQTPGQGLQFLFEYFSETQRNKGNFPGRFSGRQFSNSRSEMNVSTLELGDSALYLCASGLRTQETQYFGPGTRLLVL.

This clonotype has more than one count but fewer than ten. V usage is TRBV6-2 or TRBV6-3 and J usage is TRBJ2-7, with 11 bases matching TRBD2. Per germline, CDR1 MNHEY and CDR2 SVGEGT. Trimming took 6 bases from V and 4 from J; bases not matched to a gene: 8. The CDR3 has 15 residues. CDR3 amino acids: CASRKTSGDGYEQYV. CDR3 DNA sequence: TGTGCCAGCAGAAAGACTAGCGGGGATGGATACGAGCAGTACGTC.

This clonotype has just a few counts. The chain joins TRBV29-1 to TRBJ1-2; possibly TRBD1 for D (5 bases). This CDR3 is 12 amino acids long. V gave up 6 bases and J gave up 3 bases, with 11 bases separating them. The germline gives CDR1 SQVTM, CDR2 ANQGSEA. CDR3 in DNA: TGCAGCGTGGACCAGGGATACTATGGCTACACCTTC. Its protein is CSVDQGYYGYTF.

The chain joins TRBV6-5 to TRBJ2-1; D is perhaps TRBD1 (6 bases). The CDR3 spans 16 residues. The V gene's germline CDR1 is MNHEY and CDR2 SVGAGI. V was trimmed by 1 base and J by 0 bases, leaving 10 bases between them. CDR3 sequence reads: CASSYWGTRSYNEQFF. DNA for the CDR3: TGTGCCAGCAGTTACTGGGGGACACGCTCCTACAATGAGCAGTTCTTC.

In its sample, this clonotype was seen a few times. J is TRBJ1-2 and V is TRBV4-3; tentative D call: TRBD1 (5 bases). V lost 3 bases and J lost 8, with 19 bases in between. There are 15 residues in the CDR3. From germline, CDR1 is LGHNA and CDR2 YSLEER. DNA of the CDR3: TGCGCCAGCAGCCAGAATCCGGGACTCCCTCTGGGCTACACCTTC. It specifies CASSQNPGLPLGYTF.

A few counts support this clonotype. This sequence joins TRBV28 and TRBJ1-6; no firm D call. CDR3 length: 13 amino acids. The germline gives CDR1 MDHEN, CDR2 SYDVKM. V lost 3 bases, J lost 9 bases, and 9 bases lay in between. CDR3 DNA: TGTGCCAGCAGTTTCGGGTTTGGTTCACCCCTCCACTTT. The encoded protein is CASSFGFGSPLHF.

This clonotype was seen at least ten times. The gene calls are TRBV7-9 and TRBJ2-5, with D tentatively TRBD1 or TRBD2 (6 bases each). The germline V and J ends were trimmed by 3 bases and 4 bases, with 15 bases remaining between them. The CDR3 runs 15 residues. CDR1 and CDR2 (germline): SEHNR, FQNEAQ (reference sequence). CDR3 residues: CASSFRGARAETQYF. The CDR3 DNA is TGTGCCAGCAGCTTTAGGGGGGCCCGTGCAGAGACCCAGTACTTC.

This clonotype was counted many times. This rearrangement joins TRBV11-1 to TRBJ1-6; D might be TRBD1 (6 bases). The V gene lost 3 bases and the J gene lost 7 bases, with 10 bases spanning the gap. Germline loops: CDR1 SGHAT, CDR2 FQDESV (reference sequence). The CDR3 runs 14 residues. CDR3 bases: TGTGCCAGCAGCTTCGACAGGAACAATTCACCCCTCCACTTT. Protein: CASSFDRNNSPLHF.